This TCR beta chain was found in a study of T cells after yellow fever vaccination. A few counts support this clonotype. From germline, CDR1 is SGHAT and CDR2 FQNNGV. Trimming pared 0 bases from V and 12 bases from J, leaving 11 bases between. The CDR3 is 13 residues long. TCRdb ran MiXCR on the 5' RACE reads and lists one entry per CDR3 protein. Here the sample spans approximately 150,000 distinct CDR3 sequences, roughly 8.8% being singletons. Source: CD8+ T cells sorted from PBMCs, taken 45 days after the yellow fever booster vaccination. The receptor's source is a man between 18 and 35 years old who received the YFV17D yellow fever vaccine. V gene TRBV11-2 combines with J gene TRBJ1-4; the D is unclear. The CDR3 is CASSLDGGRELFF. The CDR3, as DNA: TGTGCCAGCAGCTTAGATGGAGGGAGGGAACTGTTTTTT.